These 22 T cell receptor beta chains came from one sample sequenced in a study of low-dose radiotherapy and immunotherapy resistance in tumors. Time point denoted: before trial treatment. With TRAV- and TRBV-specific primers, first-strand cDNA was made, covering the alpha and beta chains. Using a constant-region primer together with a V-primer adapter, TCRs were subjected to around 20 PCR cycles of amplification. MiXCR, run by TCRdb on the reads, gives a single entry per CDR3 protein. The data show some 85,000 distinct CDR3 sequences, with 15% to 20% seen just once and 4.5% to 7.5% held by the top ten. Sequencing was performed on PBMCs, taken before treatment. These receptors all stem from a male donor with prostate cancer.

This chain connects TRBV5-1 to TRBJ1-1, with 10 positions matching TRBD1. The CDR3 length is 16 residues. V was pared by 4 bases and J by 3 bases, with 9 bases of the junction left unmatched. Germline assignment: CDR1 SGHRS and CDR2 YFSETQ. The CDR3 DNA reads TGCGCCAGCAGCCAACAGGGACAGGGGAAGTACACTGAAGCTTTCTTT. As protein: CASSQQGQGKYTEAFF.

This clonotype was counted at least ten times. The V gene is TRBV14, the J gene TRBJ2-7; possibly TRBD2 for D (7 bases). Germline lookup yields CDR1 SGHDN and CDR2 FVKESK. The CDR3 sequence is 13 residues long. V dropped 4 bases and J dropped 9 bases, with 16 bases sitting between them. CDR3 residues: CASSRIGGEPQYF. The CDR3 DNA reads TGTGCCAGCAGCCGAATAGGGGGGGAGCCGCAGTACTTC.

This clonotype was counted many times. The gene calls are TRBV30 and TRBJ1-2, with TRBD1 matching over 10 bases. Germline loops: CDR1 GTSNPN, CDR2 SVGIG (reference sequence). This CDR3 has 14 amino acids. V gave up 3 bases and J gave up 8 bases; unmatched junction bases: 9. The CDR3 loop is CAWSITGTGAGYTF. The CDR3 nucleotides are TGTGCCTGGAGCATTACCGGGACAGGGGCCGGCTACACCTTC.

The sample holds many counts of this clonotype. The rearrangement uses TRBV5-1 and TRBJ2-7, with 8 positions matching TRBD1. V dropped 4 bases and J dropped 3; count of bases not matched to a gene: 9. This CDR3 spans 15 amino acids. Germline V gene sequence: CDR1 SGHRS, CDR2 YFSETQ. The CDR3 coding sequence is TGCGCCAGCAGCAAACAAAATACAGGGGGCTACGAGCAGTACTTC. Translation gives CASSKQNTGGYEQYF.

This clonotype was recorded many times. This chain joins TRBV28 and TRBJ1-1; D gene uncertain. The length of the CDR3 is 16 residues. Germline CDR1 reads MDHEN; CDR2 reads SYDVKM. The ends were cut back, 6 bases at V and 2 bases at J, with 19 bases in the middle. CDR3 DNA sequence: TGTGCCAGCAGCATTCCCGGGGTGACGGCCAACACTGAAGCTTTCTTT. This codes for CASSIPGVTANTEAFF.

This clonotype was detected ten times or more. This chain uses TRBV29-1 with TRBJ2-7; the match to TRBD2 covers 10 bases. This CDR3 has 14 residues. Germline V CDR1 and CDR2: SQVTM, ANQGSEA. The ends lost 4 bases at V and 6 bases at J; junction bases unmatched: 9. DNA for the CDR3: TGCAGCGTTGGGCTAGCGGGGGCTTCTGGCGAGCAGTACTTC. Protein sequence: CSVGLAGASGEQYF.

This clonotype was recorded many times. The rearrangement links TRBV3-1 to TRBJ2-5; D is possibly TRBD2 (5 bases). V was pared by 4 bases and J by 7 bases, with 16 bases between. The CDR3 runs 14 residues. Germline V gives CDR1 LGHDT, CDR2 YNNKEL (reference sequence). The CDR3 DNA follows: TGTGCCAGCAGCCGAGTAAGGACTTTTGGGACCCAGTACTTC. It encodes CASSRVRTFGTQYF.

This clonotype has at least ten counts. This chain links TRBV3-1 with TRBJ1-5; 11 bases match TRBD1. Germline V gene data show CDR1 as LGHDT and CDR2 as YNNKEL (reference sequence). Trimming cost V 1 base and J 6 bases; bases outside gene matches: 5. This CDR3 has 16 amino acids. The CDR3 nucleotides are TGTGCCAGCAGCCAAGGGGCGGGACAGGGGGGTCAGCCCCAGCATTTT. Translated: CASSQGAGQGGQPQHF.

Concerning this clonotype: A far larger clone is just one base off, so this is likely a read error. This chain links TRBV11-1 with TRBJ1-4; D call uncertain. The CDR3 totals 16 residues. Germline V gives CDR1 SGHAT, CDR2 FQDESV (reference sequence). The CDR3 reads CASSLAPGATNEILFF. The CDR3 DNA follows: TGTGCCAGCAGCTTAGCTCCCGGAGCAACTAATGAAATACTGTTTTTT. The full variable domain, rest sourced from reference TRBV11-1 and TRBJ1-4, is EAEVAQSPRYKITEKSQAVAFWCDPISGHATLYWYRQILGQGPELLVQFQDESVVDDSQLPKDRFSAERLKGVDSTLKIQPAELGDSAMYLCASSLAPGATNEILFFGSGTQLSVL.

This clonotype was counted ten times or more. The V call is TRBV15, the J call TRBJ1-1; D uncertain. The CDR3 consists of 12 residues. Looked up from germline, CDR1 is LNHNV and CDR2 is YYDKDF (reference sequence). Trimming removed 0 bases from V and 8 bases from J, with 7 bases in between. The CDR3 nucleotides read TGTGCCACCAGCAGAGATCCCGGAGAAGCTTTCTTT. Its protein product is CATSRDPGEAFF.

This clonotype was picked up many times. The genes are TRBV5-6 and TRBJ2-3, with 10 nucleotides matching TRBD2. The CDR3 has 16 amino acids. CDR1 and CDR2 from the germline V gene are SGHDT and YYEEEE. V trimming: 1 base; J trimming: 2 bases; junction bases outside the gene matches: 4. CDR3 sequence (DNA): TGTGCCAGCAGCTTGTCTAGCGGGGGACTCACAGATACGCAGTATTTT. Its translation is CASSLSSGGLTDTQYF. The variable domain in full, with the rest retrieved from reference TRBV5-6 and TRBJ2-3, is DAGVTQSPTHLIKTRGQQVTLRCSPKSGHDTVSWYQQALGQGPQFIFQYYEEEERQRGNFPDRFSGHQFPNYSSELNVNALLLGDSALYLCASSLSSGGLTDTQYFGPGTRLTVL.

Many counts were recorded for this clonotype. The chain employs TRBV4-1 and TRBJ2-3, with D tentatively TRBD2 (6 bases). Germline CDR1 reads MGHRA; CDR2 reads YSYEKL. The CDR3 length is 15 residues. V lost 1 base, J lost 4 bases, and 12 bases lay in between. The chain's CDR3 is CASSQAGSWSDTQYF. For the CDR3, the DNA is TGCGCCAGCAGCCAAGCCGGGAGTTGGTCAGATACGCAGTATTTT.

This clonotype was observed at least ten times. V gene TRBV5-1 combines with J gene TRBJ2-1; D tentatively fits TRBD1 or TRBD2 (6 bases each). The CDR3 has 15 amino acids. Germline CDR1 is SGHRS and CDR2 is YFSETQ. Between the trimmed V and J ends, which lost 4 bases and 6 bases, there was a span of 17 bases. Here the CDR3 DNA reads TGCGCCAGCAGCACGACTAGAGGGACACCCAATGAGCAGTTCTTC. Protein: CASSTTRGTPNEQFF.

This clonotype was seen repeatedly, ten times or more. The V call is TRBV5-1, the J call TRBJ2-7, with D possibly being TRBD2 (6 bases). Germline-derived CDR1 and CDR2 are SGHRS and YFSETQ. With 7 bases removed from V and 2 bases from J, the gap between germline ends came to 16 bases. The CDR3 consists of 14 residues. DNA of the CDR3: TGCGCCAGCCGTCCCGGGAGCCGAACCTACGAGCAGTACTTC. Translating gives CASRPGSRTYEQYF.

The CDR3 region has the DNA TGTGCCAGCACCGTAATCAAGACAGGGGGTCTTTTCTCTGGGGCCAACGTCCTGACTTTC. Translating it yields CASTVIKTGGLFSGANVLTF. The chain combines TRBV12-3 or TRBV12-4 with TRBJ2-6, with 9 positions matching TRBD1. The length of the CDR3 is 20 residues. Trimming took 7 bases from V and 0 from J; bases not matched to a gene: 16.

This clonotype was recorded many times. The chain is built from TRBV4-1 and TRBJ2-1; TRBD2 agrees at 15 bases. Trimming at V came to 3 bases and at J to 0 bases, leaving 9 bases not matched to a gene. The CDR3 sequence is 20 residues long. Germline loops: CDR1 MGHRA, CDR2 YSYEKL. CDR3 amino acids: CASSQDFGTSGRSSYNEQFF. CDR3 in DNA: TGCGCCAGCAGCCAGGACTTCGGGACTAGCGGGAGGTCCTCCTACAATGAGCAGTTCTTC.

This clonotype was seen repeatedly, ten times or more. The V and J genes are TRBV29-1 and TRBJ2-7, with D tentatively TRBD1 (6 bases). Trimming took off 3 bases at V and 2 bases at J, with 8 bases between the two ends. CDR1 and CDR2 (germline): SQVTM, ANQGSEA. This CDR3 contains 12 residues. CDR3 protein: CSVETGAYEQYF. The CDR3 region has the DNA TGCAGCGTTGAGACAGGAGCCTACGAGCAGTACTTC.

The table lists this clonotype with many counts. The chain employs TRBV20-1 and TRBJ1-2; D call uncertain. Between the trimmed V and J ends, which lost 4 bases and 2 bases, there was a span of 14 bases. Germline-derived CDR1 and CDR2 are DFQATT and SNEGSKA (reference sequence). This CDR3 contains 14 residues. The CDR3 nucleotides are TGCAGTGCTAAGGGTTTCGCGGGAAACTATGGCTACACCTTC. Its translation is CSAKGFAGNYGYTF.

Ten or more counts support this clonotype. The rearrangement links TRBV28 to TRBJ1-3; unclear D gene. This CDR3 is 12 amino acids long. Germline assignment: CDR1 MDHEN and CDR2 SYDVKM. Trimming cost V 6 bases and J 3 bases, with 6 bases left between them. CDR3 residues: CASRDHGNTIYF. The CDR3 region has the DNA TGTGCCAGCAGGGACCATGGAAACACCATATATTTT.

This sequence joins TRBV6-2 or TRBV6-3 and TRBJ2-7; D ambiguous. CDR3 size: 12 residues. Trimming shortened V by 6 bases and J by 5 bases, and 11 bases separated the two germline ends. Looked up from germline, CDR1 is MNHEY and CDR2 is SVGEGT. CDR3 protein: CASRRTPNEQYF. The CDR3 region has the DNA TGTGCCAGCAGACGAACCCCTAACGAGCAGTACTTC.

This clonotype was observed many times. This sequence joins TRBV20-1 and TRBJ2-3, with D perhaps given as TRBD1 or TRBD2 (6 bases each). CDR1 is DFQATT, CDR2 SNEGSKA, per germline (reference sequence). This CDR3 spans 14 amino acids. With 3 bases removed from V and 8 bases from J, the gap between germline ends came to 18 bases. CDR3 nucleotides: TGCAGTGCTAGTAAGGAAGGGGGGCGAGGTACGCAGTATTTT. It yields the protein CSASKEGGRGTQYF.

V gene TRBV19 combines with J gene TRBJ2-4; D ambiguous. Germline V gene lookup returns CDR1 LNHDA and CDR2 SQIVND (reference sequence). V was clipped by 3 bases and J by 0 bases, with 9 bases between them. This CDR3 has 15 amino acids. The CDR3 nucleotides are TGTGCCAGTAGTATCCCCGACATAGCCAAAAACATTCAGTACTTC. The encoded protein is CASSIPDIAKNIQYF.